The 20 T cell receptor beta chains presented below share a single source sample, sequenced in a study of T-cell reconstitution after alpha-beta-depleted transplantation in children. Library preparation (for TCRbeta) was performed with unique molecular identifiers. TCRdb independently ran MiXCR on the PCR reads; one entry per CDR3 protein. The sample yields hundreds of thousands of distinct CDR3 sequences, roughly 15% seen once. The sample consisted of PBMCs from the stem cell graft donor, taken from the stem cell graft. The receptor set was obtained from a human donor who donated a stem cell graft to a child with acute myeloid leukemia.

This clonotype occurred a few times. The chain is built from TRBV28 and TRBJ2-1; 11 positions agree with TRBD1. With V trimmed by 2 bases and J by 3 bases, 12 bases remained unmatched. The V gene's germline CDR1 is MDHEN and CDR2 SYDVKM. The CDR3 length is 19 residues. CDR3 region: CASSLDRTGTGGIYNEQFF. CDR3 nucleotide sequence: TGTGCCAGCAGTTTAGACCGAACCGGGACAGGGGGGATCTACAATGAGCAGTTCTTC. Drawing the rest from reference TRBV28 and TRBJ2-1, the complete variable domain is DVKVTQSSRYLVKRTGEKVFLECVQDMDHENMFWYRQDPGLGLRLIYFSYDVKMKEKGDIPEGYSVSREKKERFSLILESASTNQTSMYLCASSLDRTGTGGIYNEQFFGPGTRLTVL.

This clonotype was counted ten times or more. The chain links TRBV5-1 to TRBJ2-3, with 9 bases that match TRBD2. Germline V CDR1 and CDR2: SGHRS, YFSETQ. V shed 4 bases, J shed 2 bases, and the junction held 8 bases outside the gene matches. The CDR3 consists of 16 residues. CDR3 sequence reads: CASSLLSGRSTDTQYF. CDR3 coding DNA: TGCGCCAGCAGCCTCCTCAGCGGGAGGTCCACAGATACGCAGTATTTT.

The chain couples TRBV20-1 to TRBJ2-1, with unresolved D. Per germline, CDR1 DFQATT and CDR2 SNEGSKA (reference sequence). The V gene lost 3 bases and the J gene lost 6 bases, with 9 bases spanning the gap. CDR3 length: 12 amino acids. The DNA for the CDR3 is TGCAGTGCTAGTGCACAGCTCAATGAGCAGTTCTTC. It codes for CSASAQLNEQFF.

This clonotype has a count of ten or more. This chain links TRBV7-9 with TRBJ2-3; D remains ambiguous. V dropped 5 bases and J dropped 3 bases, with 6 bases sitting between them. CDR3 length: 12 residues. CDR1 SEHNR and CDR2 FQNEAQ come from the germline V gene (reference sequence). CDR3 nucleotide sequence: TGTGCCAGCAGCCGTTATACAGATACGCAGTATTTT. It is translated as CASSRYTDTQYF. Combining the CDR3 with reference TRBV7-9 and TRBJ2-3 gives the whole variable domain DTGVSQNPRHKITKRGQNVTFRCDPISEHNRLYWYRQTLGQGPEFLTYFQNEAQLEKSRLLSDRFSAERPKGSFSTLEIQRTEQGDSAMYLCASSRYTDTQYFGPGTRLTVL.

A few counts support this clonotype. V usage is TRBV7-9 and J usage is TRBJ1-4; possible D gene TRBD1, 6 bases. Per germline, CDR1 SEHNR and CDR2 FQNEAQ (reference sequence). V lost 0 bases to trimming and J lost 5 bases, with 10 bases between them. The CDR3 is 15 residues long. CDR3 loop: CASSLAGQLNEKLFF. CDR3 coding DNA: TGTGCCAGCAGCTTAGCCGGACAGCTCAATGAAAAACTGTTTTTT.

This clonotype was seen more than once but under ten times. The J gene is TRBJ1-2, the V gene TRBV6-5; TRBD1 is a possible D gene (6 bases). The CDR3 is 14 residues long. Germline V lookup: CDR1 MNHEY, CDR2 SVGAGI. V was shortened by 8 bases and J by 2 bases, with 15 bases between the two germline ends. CDR3 loop: CASVNRVRNYGYTF. The CDR3 DNA reads TGTGCCAGCGTTAACAGGGTACGAAACTATGGCTACACCTTC.

This clonotype was counted a few times. The chain carries TRBV12-3 or TRBV12-4 and TRBJ1-2; D gene ambiguous. The CDR3 totals 14 residues. Trimming cost V 2 bases and J 8 bases, with 15 bases left between them. CDR3 amino acids: CASSLSSLLGGYTF. The CDR3 nucleotides are TGTGCCAGCAGTTTATCCTCTCTCCTCGGAGGCTACACCTTC.

This clonotype was counted ten times or more. V and J are TRBV5-1 and TRBJ2-7; TRBD1 aligns across 10 bases. The CDR3 has 14 amino acids. The V gene end was trimmed by 4 bases and the J gene end by 5 bases; junction bases not matched to a gene: 6. The germline CDR1 and CDR2 sequences are SGHRS and YFSETQ. The CDR3 nucleotides are TGCGCCAGCAGCCTCAGACAGGGGGCAGACGAGCAGTACTTC. The encoded protein is CASSLRQGADEQYF.

This clonotype showed up many times. The chain links TRBV20-1 to TRBJ2-1; D may match TRBD1 or TRBD2 (6 bases each). V was cut by 2 bases and J by 3 bases, with 17 bases left in between. This CDR3 has 16 residues. Germline CDR1 DFQATT, CDR2 SNEGSKA (reference sequence). For the CDR3, the DNA is TGCAGTGCTAGATCAGGGGATGGACTATTCTACAATGAGCAGTTCTTC. Encoded protein: CSARSGDGLFYNEQFF.

The chain has TRBV5-5 and TRBJ1-1, with 7 bases fitting TRBD1. CDR3 length: 18 residues. V lost 1 base to trimming and J lost 2 bases; unmatched junction nucleotides: 14. Germline lookup yields CDR1 SGHKS and CDR2 YYEKEE (reference sequence). The CDR3 region has the DNA TGTGCCAGCAGCTTGATGTATAAGGGGGCCCTAACTAACACTGAAGCTTTCTTT. Protein: CASSLMYKGALTNTEAFF.

This clonotype was counted only a few times. V gene TRBV5-6 combines with J gene TRBJ2-7, with 9 positions matching TRBD1. Trimming cost V 3 bases and J 5 bases; bases outside gene matches: 9. CDR3 length: 15 residues. The V gene's germline CDR1 is SGHDT and CDR2 YYEEEE. The CDR3 nucleotides are TGTGCCAGCAGCTATTCCGGGACAGGGTACCACGAGCAGTACTTC. Its translation: CASSYSGTGYHEQYF.

The chain joins TRBV5-1 to TRBJ2-1; D not certain. V lost 0 bases to trimming and J lost 0 bases, with 10 bases between them. The CDR3 is 16 residues long. CDR1 is SGHRS, CDR2 YFSETQ, per germline. CDR3 in DNA: TGCGCCAGCAGCTTGGTACTGCAGGCCTCCTACAATGAGCAGTTCTTC. It yields the protein CASSLVLQASYNEQFF.

This chain connects TRBV7-9 to TRBJ2-5; D possibly matches TRBD1 or TRBD2 (6 bases each). This CDR3 region has 17 residues. Germline CDR1 and CDR2: SEHNR and FQNEAQ (reference sequence). The germline V and J ends were trimmed by 4 bases and 1 base, with 19 bases remaining between them. The chain's CDR3 is CASSWRGSRRTQETQYF. The CDR3 region has the DNA TGTGCCAGCAGCTGGAGGGGGTCACGAAGAACCCAAGAGACCCAGTACTTC.

This clonotype was counted many times. The chain joins TRBV6-1 to TRBJ1-1, with TRBD1 identical over 8 bases. V was clipped by 6 bases and J by 4 bases; unmatched bases: 7. CDR1 and CDR2 from the germline V gene are MNHNS and SASEGT. The CDR3 length is 14 residues. Here the CDR3 reads CASREGQELTEAFF. CDR3 DNA sequence: TGTGCCAGCAGGGAGGGACAGGAGCTCACTGAAGCTTTCTTT.

Ten or more counts support this clonotype. The chain recombines TRBV7-2 with TRBJ1-3, with D possibly TRBD1 on 5 matching bases. The V gene's germline CDR1 is SGHTA and CDR2 FQGNSA. The CDR3 is 14 residues long. Trimming took off 5 bases at V and 4 bases at J, with 12 bases between the two ends. CDR3 DNA sequence: TGTGCCAGCAGCCCCAGGGATAACGGAAACACCATATATTTT. Translated: CASSPRDNGNTIYF.

V usage is TRBV12-3 or TRBV12-4 and J usage is TRBJ2-1; D is possibly TRBD1 or TRBD2 (5 bases each). Trimming took 2 bases from V and 9 from J, leaving 17 bases between them. CDR3 size: 15 residues. The CDR3 is CASSLFGAGGGEQFF. The DNA for the CDR3 is TGTGCCAGCAGTTTATTTGGGGCAGGAGGCGGTGAGCAGTTCTTC.

This chain uses TRBV19 with TRBJ1-1, with 9 bases identical to TRBD1. Germline assignment: CDR1 LNHDA and CDR2 SQIVND (reference sequence). The CDR3 spans 15 residues. V shed 6 bases and J 5 bases; nucleotides not matched to a gene: 10. CDR3 nucleotide sequence: TGTGCCAGTAGCGACTCAACAGGGGGCTATACTGAAGCTTTCTTT. Translating gives CASSDSTGGYTEAFF.

This clonotype has at least ten counts. The chain employs TRBV30 and TRBJ1-4, with TRBD1 matching 10 bases. Losses at the gene ends were 4 bases for V and 8 bases for J; bases not matched to a gene: 4. Germline CDR1 GTSNPN, CDR2 SVGIG (reference sequence). The CDR3 is made up of 13 amino acids. The DNA of the CDR3 is TGTGCCTGGATGGGACAGGGGAGGGAAAAACTGTTTTTT. Its translation: CAWMGQGREKLFF.

This clonotype turned up a few times. The CDR3 loop is CASSSRTGVGQPQHF. CDR3 in DNA: TGTGCCAGCAGTTCCCGGACAGGGGTCGGCCAGCCCCAGCATTTT. V gene TRBV6-2 or TRBV6-3 combines with J gene TRBJ1-5; 9 nucleotides agree with TRBD1. CDR3 length: 15 amino acids. V gave up 4 bases and J gave up 7 bases; unmatched junction bases: 8. Germline V gene sequence: CDR1 MNHEY, CDR2 SVGEGT.

The chain carries TRBV5-1 and TRBJ2-5; 10 positions match TRBD1. Trimming cost V 4 bases and J 3 bases; bases outside gene matches: 3. CDR1 is SGHRS and CDR2 is YFSETQ in the germline V gene. The CDR3 consists of 14 residues. CDR3 coding DNA: TGCGCCAGCAGCGGTGGGACAGGGGAAGAGACCCAGTACTTC. It is translated as CASSGGTGEETQYF.